The 23 T cell receptor beta chains below come from one sample, sequenced in a study of blood T cells in healthy people across ages (dated by TCRdb to between 2014 and 2017). The library was built by means of 5' RACE. Sequencing was performed on an Illumina HiSeq 2500. The second PCR ran for roughly 7 to 11 cycles and used a J-beta primer mix along with a sample-barcoded 5' primer. Using fastp trimming at Q25 and MiXCR clonotype assembly, TCRdb reanalyzed the public sequencing data and kept in-frame beta chains. Here each entry gathers all rows of one CDR3 protein and keeps the most common genes and DNA. Here the sample has 550,000 to 650,000 distinct CDR3 sequences; approximately 30% occur a single time. The ten largest clones add up to less than 20% of the sample. Input material: blood. The receptors here all came from a woman of 80 years or more in good health.

The table lists this clonotype with a count of one. CDR3 protein: CASGSGTKHQPQHF. The CDR3 region has the DNA TGTGCCAGCGGATCCGGGACAAAGCATCAGCCCCAGCATTTT. The genes are TRBV7-2 and TRBJ1-5; possible D gene TRBD1, 6 bases. V lost 8 bases and J 5 bases, leaving 16 bases between the germline ends. Germline V CDR1 and CDR2: SGHTA, FQGNSA. The CDR3 runs to 14 residues.

The chain couples TRBV5-5 to TRBJ1-2; 11 nucleotides line up with TRBD1. This CDR3 spans 14 amino acids. Germline V gene data show CDR1 as SGHKS and CDR2 as YYEKEE (reference sequence). The V gene end was trimmed by 3 bases and the J gene end by 8 bases; junction bases not matched to a gene: 6. CDR3 bases: TGTGCCAGCAGCTACGGACAGGGGGCGAGCGGCTACACCTTC. This encodes CASSYGQGASGYTF.

This clonotype was counted ten times or more. The rearrangement joins TRBV7-2 to TRBJ1-6; D not resolved. V shed 2 bases and J shed 1 base, with 3 bases lying between them. The CDR3 runs to 14 residues. In germline, CDR1 is SGHTA, CDR2 FQGNSA. The CDR3 sequence is CASSLRSYNSPLHF. The DNA for the CDR3 is TGTGCCAGCAGCTTAAGGTCCTATAATTCACCCCTCCACTTT.

Remarks on this clonotype: The junction differs from germline at one of its ends, possibly a read error. The rearrangement uses TRBV5-1 and TRBJ2-7, with D possibly matching TRBD2 (5 bases). The length of the CDR3 is 11 residues. Germline-derived CDR1 and CDR2 are SGHRS and YFSETQ. The CDR3 DNA sequence: TGCGCCAGTAGCTTCGACTACGAGCGGTACTTC. Encoded protein: CASSFDYERYF.

This clonotype was seen more than once but under ten times. This chain joins TRBV27 and TRBJ2-3, with 8 bases aligning to TRBD2. The germline gives CDR1 MNHEY, CDR2 SMNVEV (reference sequence). J lost 3 bases, V lost 2 bases, and 10 bases had no gene match. The CDR3 has 17 amino acids. CDR3: CASSLPKRGGRTDTQYF. As DNA, the CDR3 is TGTGCCAGCAGTTTACCGAAACGGGGGGGCCGAACAGATACGCAGTATTTT.

With respect to this clonotype: The junction departs from the called germline gene at one end, perhaps through a read error. The J gene is TRBJ1-2, the V gene TRBV5-1; 12 bases agree with TRBD1. Germline CDR1 and CDR2: SGHRS and YFSETQ. This CDR3 has 16 amino acids. CDR3 residues: CAGSEGQGATNYGYTF. DNA of the CDR3: TGCGCCGGCAGCGAGGGACAGGGGGCTACTAACTATGGCTACACCTTC.

This clonotype was recorded many times. A read error may explain this, as a much larger clone is one base away. The chain couples TRBV10-3 to TRBJ2-5; tentatively, D is TRBD2 (5 bases). Trimming cost V 2 bases and J 11 bases, with 12 bases left between them. The CDR3 runs 12 residues. Looked up from germline, CDR1 is ENHRY and CDR2 is SYGVKD. The CDR3 here is CAISERDNEQYF. The CDR3 coding sequence is TGTGCCATCAGTGAGCGGGATAATGAGCAGTACTTC.

Here the CDR3 reads CSARDARGLYGYTF. CDR3 nucleotides: TGCAGTGCTAGAGATGCCAGGGGGCTCTATGGCTACACCTTC. This chain uses TRBV20-1 with TRBJ1-2, with 8 bases fitting TRBD1. Per the germline V gene, CDR1 is DFQATT and CDR2 is SNEGSKA (reference sequence). V lost 0 bases and J lost 4; bases outside the gene matches: 4. The CDR3 is made up of 14 amino acids.

This clonotype was seen many times. The chain uses TRBV10-3 and TRBJ1-2; D ambiguous. The CDR3 loop spans 14 amino acids. V lost 0 bases and J lost 7, with 12 bases in between. CDR1 ENHRY and CDR2 SYGVKD come from the germline V gene. Here the CDR3 DNA reads TGTGCCATCAGTGAGTCGACCCAGCTCCTTGGCTACACCTTC. Translating it yields CAISESTQLLGYTF.

This clonotype was found many times. The V and J genes are TRBV12-5 and TRBJ2-1; the match to TRBD2 covers 13 bases. The CDR3 spans 14 residues. Germline-derived CDR1 and CDR2 are LGHNT and FRNRAP. V lost 9 bases and J lost 6; bases outside the gene matches: 5. CDR3 DNA sequence: TGTGCTAGCCAACTAGCGGGGGGGGTCAATGAGCAGTTCTTC. Amino acids: CASQLAGGVNEQFF.

This clonotype was seen at least ten times. The chain has TRBV7-9 and TRBJ2-1, with TRBD1 identical over 7 bases. Looked up from germline, CDR1 is SEHNR and CDR2 is FQNEAQ (reference sequence). V lost 2 bases and J lost 1; bases outside the gene matches: 2. The length of the CDR3 is 15 residues. The CDR3 DNA is TGTGCCAGCAGCTTATTACAGGGGTCCTACAATGAGCAGTTCTTC. Protein sequence: CASSLLQGSYNEQFF.

V and J are TRBV20-1 and TRBJ2-3; D assignment may be TRBD1 or TRBD2 (5 bases each). Trimming took off 1 base at V and 10 bases at J, with 18 bases between the two ends. Germline-derived CDR1 and CDR2 are DFQATT and SNEGSKA (reference sequence). CDR3 size: 14 residues. The CDR3 protein is CSARAHGGSGSQYF. In nucleotides, the CDR3 is TGCAGTGCTAGAGCTCATGGGGGATCGGGATCGCAGTATTTT.

At least ten counts were recorded for this clonotype. The rearrangement links TRBV12-3 or TRBV12-4 to TRBJ1-2; 8 bases agree with TRBD1. The CDR3 has 14 residues. The trim removed 2 bases at V and 8 bases at J, leaving 7 bases unmatched. The CDR3 loop is CASSLRQGRSGYTF. CDR3 in DNA: TGTGCCAGCAGTTTACGACAGGGGAGGAGCGGCTACACCTTC.

This rearrangement joins TRBV12-3 or TRBV12-4 to TRBJ1-4; D unclear. The CDR3 totals 15 residues. The ends were cut back, 5 bases at V and 2 bases at J, with 12 bases in the middle. The CDR3 DNA reads TGTGCCAGCAGTCCCTGGGCTAGCACTAATGAAAAACTGTTTTTT. As protein: CASSPWASTNEKLFF.

This clonotype has a count of ten or more. The V gene is TRBV3-1, the J gene TRBJ1-2; D is uncertain. The CDR3 is 15 amino acids. The V end lost 0 bases, the J end lost 8 bases, and 16 bases lay between the germline ends. Germline loops: CDR1 LGHDT, CDR2 YNNKEL (reference sequence). The CDR3: CASSQDLTVSSGYTF. In DNA, the CDR3 is TGTGCCAGCAGCCAAGATCTAACAGTATCGTCCGGCTACACCTTC.

There are a few counts of this clonotype. This chain joins TRBV5-1 and TRBJ1-1; D not certain. The CDR3 covers 15 residues. CDR1 and CDR2 from the germline V gene are SGHRS and YFSETQ. Trimming removed 1 base at V and 1 base at J, with 11 bases between. The CDR3 loop reads CASSLMWATNTEAFF. In nucleotides, the CDR3 is TGCGCCAGCAGCTTGATGTGGGCAACGAACACTGAAGCTTTCTTT.

About this clonotype: A much larger clone sits a single nucleotide away, making a read error possible. CDR3 nucleotide sequence: TGTGCCAGCTCACAACTAGCGGGGGAGCACAATGAGCAGTTCTTC. Its translation is CASSQLAGEHNEQFF. V and J are TRBV18 and TRBJ2-1; TRBD2 matches at 11 bases. CDR3 size: 15 residues. V trimming: 4 bases; J trimming: 5 bases; junction bases outside the gene matches: 4. The germline CDR1 and CDR2 sequences are KGHSH and LQKENI.

This clonotype has a count of ten or more. The chain couples TRBV5-6 to TRBJ2-7; TRBD1 matches at 7 bases. Trimming took 3 bases from V and 8 from J; bases not matched to a gene: 17. Germline V gene data show CDR1 as SGHDT and CDR2 as YYEEEE. The CDR3 contains 16 residues. In nucleotides, the CDR3 is TGTGCCAGCAGCTCTCCCTCAATGGACAGGCCTACGAAGCAGTACTTC. Translating gives CASSSPSMDRPTKQYF.

Worth noting for this clonotype: A read error may explain this, as a much larger clone is one base away. The rearrangement links TRBV15 to TRBJ2-5; D not certain. V dropped 0 bases and J dropped 7 bases, with 15 bases sitting between them. The CDR3 spans 15 residues. Germline assignment: CDR1 LNHNV and CDR2 YYDKDF (reference sequence). CDR3 DNA: TGTGCCACCAGCAGAGATGTCGCGAGGAGAGCGACCCAGTACTTC. It codes for CATSRDVARRATQYF.

Points on this clonotype: Just one base apart from a much larger clone, this may be a read error. The chain combines TRBV4-1 with TRBJ1-1, with D maybe TRBD1 (5 bases). The CDR3 totals 15 residues. The germline gives CDR1 MGHRA, CDR2 YSYEKL. The CDR3 sequence: CTSSQVGHPNTEAFF. The CDR3 DNA sequence: TGCACCAGCAGCCAAGTAGGACACCCGAACACTGAAGCTTTCTTT.

The V gene is TRBV9, the J gene TRBJ1-5, with D maybe TRBD1 (5 bases). With 3 bases removed from V and 0 bases from J, the gap between germline ends came to 10 bases. Germline CDR1 SGDLS, CDR2 YYNGEE. The CDR3 covers 15 residues. This CDR3 reads CASSAGPVSNQPQHF. CDR3 DNA sequence: TGTGCCAGCAGCGCGGGGCCGGTTAGCAATCAGCCCCAGCATTTT.

This clonotype was counted ten times or more. The genes are TRBV30 and TRBJ2-1; 11 bases are shared with TRBD2. This CDR3 spans 15 amino acids. Germline CDR1 and CDR2: GTSNPN and SVGIG (reference sequence). The V segment lost 3 bases and the J segment 5 bases; nucleotides outside the gene matches: 6. CDR3 amino acids: CAWSKGTSGDNEQFF. The CDR3 DNA reads TGTGCCTGGAGCAAAGGGACTAGCGGTGACAATGAGCAGTTCTTC.

In its sample, this clonotype was seen a few times. The rearrangement joins TRBV28 to TRBJ1-5; the match to TRBD1 covers 9 bases. Germline trimming cut 3 bases from V and 0 bases from J; bases unmatched to any gene: 9. The germline gives CDR1 MDHEN, CDR2 SYDVKM. CDR3 length equals 18 residues. The CDR3, as DNA: TGTGCCAGCAGTTTGGGGACAGGGAAGGAAAATAGCAATCAGCCCCAGCATTTT. It specifies CASSLGTGKENSNQPQHF.